Many counts were recorded for the clone carrying this T cell receptor (beta chain). Its specificity is not known. Each CDR3 protein gets one entry after TCRdb re-called the RT-PCR reads with MiXCR. The sample includes about 180,000 distinct CDR3 sequences, 9.5% to 12% of them seen just once. These data come from a study of response to subunit inactivated influenza vaccine. V dropped 10 bases and J dropped 0; count of bases not matched to a gene: 4. CDR1 is KGHDR, CDR2 SFDVKD, per germline. CDR3 length equals 15 residues. Study results and limitations: Only a handful of new T cells, the authors suggested, are recruited with each seasonal influenza vaccination.

The chain uses TRBV24-1 and TRBJ2-5; TRBD2 agrees at 13 bases. The sequence was collected from a man between 50 and 70 years old who received an inactivated influenza vaccine. The specimen was CD8+ T cells sorted from PBMCs, collected roughly 24 months after vaccination. CDR3 amino acids: CATGLAGAYQETQYF. The CDR3, as DNA: TGTGCCACTGGACTAGCGGGGGCCTACCAAGAGACCCAGTACTTC.